A selection of T cell receptor beta chains follows, all from one sample in a study of CD8 T cells in ankylosing spondylitis. TCRdb ran MiXCR on the 5' RACE reads and lists one entry per CDR3 protein. The sample lists around 300,000 distinct CDR3 sequences, approximately 14% occurring once. Sequencing was carried out using blood, either unsorted or a sorted T cell fraction (not recorded which). The receptors shown here come from a male donor with ankylosing spondylitis or in good health (not recorded which). CDR3s include the opening cysteine and the closing phenylalanine or tryptophan. Each record gives: D gene, clone size, V gene, J gene, CDR3 DNA, CDR3 protein. A D gene is named only where the DNA matches it firmly. Part of the rows lack a size; the others show once, few, many or a class for expanded clones.

-	-	TRBV18	TRBJ1-5	TGTGCCAGCTCAACAGACAGTATTGAGGACCTCAATCAGCCCCAGCATTTT	CASSTDSIEDLNQPQHF
-	medium-sized	TRBV5-1	TRBJ1-1	TGCGCCAGCAGCGTAGGGGGTTCTGAAGCTTTCTTT	CASSVGGSEAFF
TRBD2	few	TRBV30	TRBJ2-1	TGTGCCTGGAGAACTAGCGGGGGGGCAAATGAGCAGTTCTTC	CAWRTSGGANEQFF
-	-	TRBV5-1	TRBJ2-1	TGCGCCAGCAGCTTGGCCTTGGATCCCCCACTGTTCTTC	CASSLALDPPLFF
TRBD2	few	TRBV15	TRBJ2-7	TGTGCCACCAGCATGAAGACTAGCGGTTTTCTCGAGCAGTACTTC	CATSMKTSGFLEQYF
TRBD2	-	TRBV20-1	TRBJ2-5	TGCAGTGCTAGAGATTCGGGACTAGCGGGAGAAGAGACCCAGTACTTC	CSARDSGLAGEETQYF
TRBD2	few	TRBV6-1	TRBJ2-1	TGTGCCGGAGGAATTCTAGCGGGAGGAAACAATGAGCAGTTCTTC	CAGGILAGGNNEQFF
-	-	TRBV6-5	TRBJ2-7	TGTGCCAGCAGTTTAGGGAACAGGGTGCTACGGGACGGGTGGTACGAGCAGTACTTC	CASSLGNRVLRDGWYEQYF
-	few	TRBV29-1	TRBJ2-7	TGCAGCGTTGGCAGAACTTTCTACGAGCAGTACTTC	CSVGRTFYEQYF
-	many	TRBV15	TRBJ2-1	TGTGCCACCAGCCCCCCGGGGACTGAGCAGTTCTTC	CATSPPGTEQFF
TRBD1	few	TRBV27	TRBJ2-7	TGTGCCAGCAGTCCCGGGACAGAGGCGTCCTACGAGCAGTACTTC	CASSPGTEASYEQYF
-	-	TRBV15	TRBJ2-2	TGTGCCACCAGCAGAGTTAAGTCACGCACCGGGGAGCTGTTTTTT	CATSRVKSRTGELFF
-	few	TRBV9	TRBJ1-1	TGTGCCAGCAGCGTAGTGGACAGTGGGAACACTGAAGCTTTCTTT	CASSVVDSGNTEAFF
TRBD1	few	TRBV7-2	TRBJ1-6	TGTGCCAGCAGCCTCAGACAGGGGCGCTCACCCCTCCACTTT	CASSLRQGRSPLHF
-	many	TRBV5-1	TRBJ1-2	TGCGCCAGCAGCCCGTCCGCACAGAACTATGGCTACACCTTC	CASSPSAQNYGYTF
-	-	TRBV5-1	TRBJ1-3	TGCGCCAGCAGCCTGGAGGTGGGAGACGGAAACACCATATATTTT	CASSLEVGDGNTIYF
-	-	TRBV10-3	TRBJ2-1	TGTGCCATCAGGGAGTCACTAGGACATGAGCAGTTCTTC	CAIRESLGHEQFF
-	few	TRBV12-3/TRBV12-4	TRBJ1-1	TGTGCCAGCAGTCATCCCCCGAACACTGAAGCTTTCTTT	CASSHPPNTEAFF
TRBD2	few	TRBV29-1	TRBJ2-3	TGCAGCGTTGGGACTAGCGGGAGGACAGATACGCAGTATTTT	CSVGTSGRTDTQYF
-	few	TRBV20-1	TRBJ2-1	TGCAGTGCGACGAGACTGAGCGATGAGCAGTTCTTC	CSATRLSDEQFF
-	few	TRBV29-1	TRBJ1-2	TGCAGCGTTGTGCAACAGGGCACTAATGGCTACACCTTC	CSVVQQGTNGYTF
-	-	TRBV5-1	TRBJ2-7	TGCGCCAGCAGTCGGGGGTCTAACTCCTACGAGCAGTACTTC	CASSRGSNSYEQYF
TRBD2	-	TRBV5-1	TRBJ2-7	TGCGCCAGCGCGGCGGGGGTCGAGCAGTACTTC	CASAAGVEQYF
-	many	TRBV20-1	TRBJ2-2	TGCAGTGCTAGAAAAGGCGTTGTGAACACCGGGGAGCTGTTTTTT	CSARKGVVNTGELFF
-	few	TRBV20-1	TRBJ1-6	TGCAGTGCTAGCAGAGGGATTAATTCACCCCTCCACTTT	CSASRGINSPLHF
TRBD2	few	TRBV3-1	TRBJ2-1	TGTGCCAGCAGCCATCAGGGGGTGGGGACTAGCGGTTCCTACAATGAGCAGTTCTTC	CASSHQGVGTSGSYNEQFF
-	few	TRBV12-3/TRBV12-4	TRBJ1-2	TGTGCCAGCAGCCCCCGCTGGGGGGGACCGGATGGCTACACCTTC	CASSPRWGGPDGYTF
-	few	TRBV9	TRBJ2-7	TGTGCCAGCAGCGAAGGGTGGAGCGATAGACCCTACGAGCAGTACTTC	CASSEGWSDRPYEQYF
-	-	TRBV5-1	TRBJ2-7	TGCGCCAGCAGTAGACAGGGAGGGGGGTTCTACGAGCAGTACTTC	CASSRQGGGFYEQYF